What follows are 28 T cell receptor beta chains derived from one specimen sequenced in a study of beta chain features in type 1 diabetes. The study reverse transcribed the entire isolated RNA, so it sequenced expressed TCRB transcripts. Sequencing used immunoSEQ multiplex PCR; TCRdb keeps in-frame clones, though not all of them. Altogether around 320,000 clones are present, 14% being singletons, with the ten largest covering more than 6.5%. Material for sequencing was central memory CD4+ T cells from blood. These receptors came from a man in his thirties or forties in good health.

This clone has a handful of counts. The V and J genes are TRBV9 and TRBJ2-4, with 8 bases aligning to TRBD2. With 4 bases clipped from V and 7 bases from J, the junction kept 13 bases outside the gene matches. Germline CDR1 is SGDLS and CDR2 is YYNGEE. The CDR3 sequence is 16 residues long. The CDR3 sequence is CASSPHRSGGENIQYF. As DNA, the CDR3 is TGTGCCAGCAGCCCTCACCGGAGCGGGGGTGAGAACATTCAGTACTTC.

This clone was picked up a small number of times. The rearrangement joins TRBV6-1 to TRBJ2-3; 9 bases line up with TRBD2. This CDR3 region has 14 residues. Germline V gene data show CDR1 as MNHNS and CDR2 as SASEGT. With V trimmed by 8 bases and J by 5 bases, 8 bases remained unmatched. Here the CDR3 reads CASAGGGAIDTQYF. CDR3 bases: TGTGCCAGCGCGGGCGGGGGGGCAATAGATACGCAGTATTTT.

This clone was seen a few times. Other DNA sequences within the sample encode an identical CDR3. The chain has TRBV27 and TRBJ2-3; D uncertain. Germline CDR1 is MNHEY and CDR2 is SMNVEV (reference sequence). Trimming stripped 0 bases from V and 0 bases from J, with 1 base between. This CDR3 has 13 amino acids. The CDR3 DNA reads TGTGCCAGCAGTTTATCGAGCACAGATACGCAGTATTTT. Its translation is CASSLSSTDTQYF.

The V call is TRBV19, the J call TRBJ1-5; D is undetermined. CDR1 and CDR2 from the germline V gene are LNHDA and SQIVND (reference sequence). The V and J ends lost 1 base and 0 bases respectively, with 7 bases between them. The CDR3 extends over 15 amino acids. The CDR3 bases are TGTGCCAGTAGTATAGTGGCGAATAGCAATCAGCCCCAGCATTTT. Amino acid sequence: CASSIVANSNQPQHF.

As for this clone: Mismatch with germline at one junction end may stem from a read error. Other DNA sequences in this sample translate to the same CDR3. This sequence joins TRBV18 and TRBJ2-3; maybe TRBD1 (5 bases). Germline V gene sequence: CDR1 KGHSH, CDR2 LQKENI. The CDR3 extends over 13 amino acids. CDR3 region: CASSLDRQNTQYF. CDR3 coding DNA: TGCGCCAGCTCACTCGACCGACAGAACACGCAGTATTTT.

A word on this clone: A far larger clone is one base from this, pointing to a likely read error. Other nucleotide sequences from this sample produce the same CDR3. The gene calls are TRBV7-2 and TRBJ2-1; TRBD2 matches at 13 bases. The CDR3 contains 15 residues. J lost 4 bases, V lost 4 bases, and 1 base had no gene match. Germline values: CDR1 SGHTA, CDR2 FQGNSA. The CDR3 coding sequence is TGTGCCAGCAGCTGGACTAGCGGGAGTTACAATGAGCAGTTCTTC. Amino acid sequence: CASSWTSGSYNEQFF.

The genes are TRBV6-6 and TRBJ2-1, with 11 bases identical to TRBD2. This CDR3 spans 14 amino acids. With V trimmed by 5 bases and J by 11 bases, 8 bases remained unmatched. The germline V gene has CDR1 MNHNY and CDR2 SVGAGI (reference sequence). The CDR3: CASSQSTSGKKQFF. As DNA, the CDR3 is TGTGCCAGCAGTCAGTCGACTAGCGGGAAAAAGCAGTTCTTC.

This rearrangement joins TRBV2 to TRBJ2-2; no firm D call. This CDR3 region has 10 residues. Trimming left V 7 bases short and J 5 bases short, with 2 bases between. Germline CDR1 SNHLY, CDR2 FYNNEI. The CDR3 sequence is CASTTGELFF. The CDR3 coding sequence is TGTGCCAGCACTACCGGGGAGCTGTTTTTT.

This clone has more than one count but fewer than ten. The V call is TRBV18, the J call TRBJ2-7; 10 bases fit TRBD2. The ends lost 4 bases at V and 4 bases at J; junction bases unmatched: 4. Germline V gives CDR1 KGHSH, CDR2 LQKENI. The CDR3 contains 14 residues. The CDR3 region is CASSRSSGGYEQYF. The CDR3, as DNA: TGTGCCAGCTCACGATCTAGCGGGGGTTACGAGCAGTACTTC.

In this sample, this clone turned up a few times. The rearrangement joins TRBV7-2 to TRBJ1-6; 9 bases are shared with TRBD1. The germline V gene has CDR1 SGHTA and CDR2 FQGNSA. This CDR3 is built from 16 residues. Trimming removed 6 bases from V and 8 bases from J; junction bases left unmatched: 11. The CDR3 reads CASSRDRVDTDSPLHF. The CDR3 region has the DNA TGTGCCAGCAGTCGGGACAGGGTTGACACCGATTCACCCCTCCACTTT.

This chain joins TRBV10-3 and TRBJ2-3; the D gene is possibly TRBD1 (5 bases). The V gene's germline CDR1 is ENHRY and CDR2 SYGVKD. Trimming removed 0 bases at V and 2 bases at J, with 12 bases between. This CDR3 comprises 16 residues. Here the CDR3 reads CAISESQGGNTDTQYF. CDR3 DNA: TGTGCCATCAGTGAGTCCCAGGGCGGAAACACAGATACGCAGTATTTT.

This clone was observed at least ten times. The chain couples TRBV7-9 to TRBJ1-4, with 8 bases aligning to TRBD1. Germline CDR1 reads SEHNR; CDR2 reads FQNEAQ (reference sequence). V was clipped by 5 bases and J by 5 bases; unmatched bases: 4. The CDR3 loop spans 14 amino acids. The CDR3 bases are TGTGCCAGCAGCCCACAGGGGGGGAATGAAAAACTGTTTTTT. Amino acids: CASSPQGGNEKLFF.

The CDR3 loop reads CASSLAGNSGANVLTF. The DNA of the CDR3 is TGCGCCAGCAGCCTAGCGGGGAACTCTGGGGCCAACGTCCTGACTTTC. The chain joins TRBV10-2 to TRBJ2-6; 9 bases are a match to TRBD2. The CDR3 length is 16 residues. Germline V gives CDR1 WSHSY, CDR2 SAAADI. After removal of 6 bases from V and 0 bases from J, the junction contained 3 bases not matched to a gene.

In its sample, this clone was seen a few times. The genes are TRBV30 and TRBJ2-3; D perhaps matches TRBD2 (6 bases). V was shortened by 4 bases and J by 3 bases, with 8 bases between the two germline ends. The CDR3 has 12 amino acids. The V gene's germline CDR1 is GTSNPN and CDR2 SVGIG (reference sequence). This CDR3 reads CAWMGGTDTQYF. The CDR3 DNA follows: TGTGCCTGGATGGGGGGTACAGATACGCAGTATTTT.

This clone was seen repeatedly, ten times or more. The rearrangement joins TRBV4-2 to TRBJ2-2; the match to TRBD2 covers 9 bases. Trimming removed 4 bases from V and 6 bases from J; junction bases left unmatched: 9. In germline, CDR1 is LGHNA, CDR2 YNFKEQ. CDR3 size: 16 residues. The CDR3 bases are TGTGCCAGCAGCCCGAGCCGGCGGGGGGGCCCCGGGGAGCTGTTTTTT. It specifies CASSPSRRGGPGELFF.

The J gene is TRBJ2-1, the V gene TRBV5-4, with no clear D. The length of the CDR3 is 15 residues. The germline V gene has CDR1 SGHNT and CDR2 YYREEE (reference sequence). Trimming took 1 base from V and 5 from J, leaving 13 bases between them. CDR3 coding DNA: TGTGCCAGCAGCTTGTCTAGTGGGTTTCACAATGAGCAGTTCTTC. It yields the protein CASSLSSGFHNEQFF.

The gene calls are TRBV10-3 and TRBJ2-2; TRBD2 is a possible D gene (6 bases). This CDR3 spans 14 amino acids. CDR1 is ENHRY, CDR2 SYGVKD, per germline. With 5 bases removed from V and 8 bases from J, the gap between germline ends came to 15 bases. CDR3 nucleotides: TGTGCCATCAGTCCGGGACTTGGGATAGGGGAGCTGTTTTTT. Its protein product is CAISPGLGIGELFF.

The genes are TRBV29-1 and TRBJ2-5, with D perhaps TRBD1 or TRBD2 (5 bases each). From germline, CDR1 is SQVTM and CDR2 ANQGSEA. V shed 6 bases and J shed 7 bases, with 9 bases lying between them. The CDR3 sequence is 10 residues long. This CDR3 is CSVGDTTQYF. CDR3 in DNA: TGCAGCGTGGGGGATACGACCCAGTACTTC. Full variable domain (outside the CDR3, taken from reference TRBV29-1 and TRBJ2-5): SAVISQKPSRDICQRGTSLTIQCQVDSQVTMMFWYRQQPGQSLTLIATANQGSEATYESGFVIDKFPISRPNLTFSTLTVSNMSPEDSSIYLCSVGDTTQYFGPGTRLLVL.

This clone was observed a few times. The sample contains more than one DNA sequence encoding this CDR3. CDR3 nucleotides: TGTGCCAGCAGTGACAGGGGAAGGTACGAGCAGTACTTC. Translating it yields CASSDRGRYEQYF. V usage is TRBV6-5 and J usage is TRBJ2-7, with 8 bases identical to TRBD1. The CDR3 has 13 amino acids. The V gene end was trimmed by 5 bases and the J gene end by 4 bases; junction bases not matched to a gene: 4. In germline, CDR1 is MNHEY, CDR2 SVGAGI.

Here the CDR3 DNA reads TGTGCCAGCAGCGAGGATACAGGGGGCGCATCTTCACCCCTCCACTTT. Amino acid sequence: CASSEDTGGASSPLHF. V gene TRBV2 combines with J gene TRBJ1-6; 9 bases line up with TRBD1. The germline CDR1 and CDR2 sequences are SNHLY and FYNNEI. The CDR3 has 16 residues. Trimming removed 6 bases from V and 9 bases from J; junction bases left unmatched: 12.

This clone showed up just a few times. The chain employs TRBV5-8 and TRBJ1-2; a weak D match, TRBD1 (5 bases). Per the germline V gene, CDR1 is SGHTS and CDR2 is YDEGEE. The CDR3 runs 15 residues. V lost 4 bases, J lost 0 bases, and 13 bases lay in between. The CDR3 protein is CASSQPQGTNYGYTF. Here the CDR3 DNA reads TGTGCCAGCAGCCAACCCCAGGGAACTAACTATGGCTACACCTTC.

The chain has TRBV7-6 and TRBJ2-5, with 7 nucleotides matching TRBD2. Germline trimming cut 2 bases from V and 0 bases from J; bases unmatched to any gene: 3. This CDR3 contains 15 residues. Germline V gene data show CDR1 as SGHVS and CDR2 as FNYEAQ. In nucleotides, the CDR3 is TGTGCCAGCAGCTTATTGGGAGGGTACCAAGAGACCCAGTACTTC. This sequence encodes CASSLLGGYQETQYF.

This clone was picked up a small number of times. Here the CDR3 reads CASSVKGSGELFF. The CDR3 nucleotides read TGTGCCAGCAGCGTAAAGGGGTCAGGGGAGCTGTTTTTT. The V gene is TRBV9, the J gene TRBJ2-2, with D tentatively TRBD1 (5 bases). The CDR3 loop spans 13 amino acids. Trimming took off 1 base at V and 8 bases at J, with 9 bases between the two ends. Germline loops: CDR1 SGDLS, CDR2 YYNGEE. The full variable domain, its missing parts supplied by reference TRBV9 and TRBJ2-2, is DSGVTQTPKHLITATGQRVTLRCSPRSGDLSVYWYQQSLDQGLQFLIQYYNGEERAKGNILERFSAQQFPDLHSELNLSSLELGDSALYFCASSVKGSGELFFGEGSRLTVL.

This clone was counted at least ten times. Other DNA sequences from this sample encode an identical CDR3 as well. This sequence joins TRBV10-3 and TRBJ2-3; unclear D gene. Germline loops: CDR1 ENHRY, CDR2 SYGVKD. The ends were cut back, 0 bases at V and 1 base at J, with 5 bases in the middle. The CDR3 contains 14 residues. CDR3 bases: TGTGCCATCAGTGAGTCAGAGGGCACAGATACGCAGTATTTT. Translating gives CAISESEGTDTQYF.

The rearrangement links TRBV30 to TRBJ2-7, with D unresolved. Trimming cost V 7 bases and J 0 bases, with 7 bases left between them. The CDR3 spans 11 residues. Germline CDR1 is GTSNPN and CDR2 is SVGIG (reference sequence). The CDR3, as DNA: TGTGCCTATGGAACCTCCTACGAGCAGTACGTC. It specifies CAYGTSYEQYV.

The gene calls are TRBV2 and TRBJ1-2; tentatively, D is TRBD1 (6 bases). The CDR3 contains 10 residues. CDR1 is SNHLY and CDR2 is FYNNEI in the germline V gene. The V end lost 6 bases, the J end lost 12 bases, and 11 bases lay between the germline ends. The CDR3, as DNA: TGTGCCAGCAGGGTGGACAGTGACACCTTC. Its protein product is CASRVDSDTF.

The chain links TRBV5-5 to TRBJ2-7, with D perhaps given as TRBD1 or TRBD2 (5 bases each). The CDR3 contains 15 residues. Trimming stripped 0 bases from V and 2 bases from J, with 12 bases between. Germline values: CDR1 SGHKS, CDR2 YYEKEE (reference sequence). The CDR3 is CASSLAPADTYEQYF. DNA of the CDR3: TGTGCCAGCAGCTTGGCCCCAGCGGACACCTACGAGCAGTACTTC.

The genes are TRBV7-9 and TRBJ1-2, with D tentatively TRBD1 (5 bases). Germline V gene sequence: CDR1 SEHNR, CDR2 FQNEAQ (reference sequence). The CDR3 has 16 residues. V shed 2 bases and J shed 5 bases, with 18 bases lying between them. CDR3 sequence: CASSLSAETAFYGYTF. Written as DNA, the CDR3 is TGTGCCAGCAGCTTATCCGCCGAGACAGCCTTTTATGGCTACACCTTC.